The 3 T cell receptor beta chains below all came from one sample that was sequenced in a study of shared clonotypes between healthy human individuals. Method: immunoSEQ multiplex PCR; TCRdb's copy keeps in-frame clones and lacks some. The sample has more than 2,000,000 clones, more than 85% seen once. Specimen: naive CD4+ T cells from PBMCs. The subset: CD45RA+ positively selected. These receptors were taken from a man younger than 35 in good health. Some clones in this sample may be carry-over from other donors' samples.

A note on this clone: A single base separates this from a much larger clone, so it may be a read error. This specimen includes other DNA sequences encoding the same CDR3. This chain links TRBV7-9 with TRBJ2-3; D unclear. The CDR3 consists of 12 residues. In germline, CDR1 is SEHNR, CDR2 FQNEAQ (reference sequence). The germline V and J ends were trimmed by 3 bases and 4 bases, with 5 bases remaining between them. CDR3 region: CASSFGADTQYF. The DNA for the CDR3 is TGTGCCAGCAGCTTCGGTGCAGATACGCAGTATTTT.

The V and J genes are TRBV9 and TRBJ2-1; the D gene could be TRBD1 or TRBD2 (5 bases each). With 3 bases removed from V and 1 base from J, the gap between germline ends came to 11 bases. The CDR3 length is 15 residues. The germline V gene has CDR1 SGDLS and CDR2 YYNGEE. The CDR3 coding sequence is TGTGCCAGCAGCGGGGGGTCCTGGTCCTACAATGAGCAGTTCTTC. Its protein product is CASSGGSWSYNEQFF.

The genes are TRBV2 and TRBJ2-1, with 11 bases matching TRBD1. The CDR3 covers 15 residues. Per germline, CDR1 SNHLY and CDR2 FYNNEI. The junction had 7 bases not matched to a gene; V was cut back by 5 bases and J by 7 bases. CDR3 in amino acids: CASSFRTGGGNEQFF. CDR3 coding DNA: TGTGCCAGCAGTTTTAGGACAGGGGGCGGAAATGAGCAGTTCTTC.